A single sample gave rise to the 17 T cell receptor beta chains below, sequenced in a study of T cell responses to AZD1222 COVID-19 vaccine. Sequencing used immunoSEQ multiplex PCR; TCRdb keeps in-frame clones, though not all of them. In the table there are 200,000 or so clones, about nine tenths of which are singletons. This sample comprised peripheral blood, obtained on day 0 of MenACWY control vaccination. The receptors originated from an adult in good health.

CDR3 DNA sequence: TGTGCCAGCAGTCACCACCTAAGGGTCGGCTACACCTTC. Its translation: CASSHHLRVGYTF. The V gene is TRBV12-3 or TRBV12-4, the J gene TRBJ1-2; D is unclear. The ends were cut back, 5 bases at V and 8 bases at J, with 15 bases in the middle. The CDR3 has 13 residues.

The rearrangement links TRBV9 to TRBJ2-7; D gene uncertain. The V end lost 3 bases, the J end lost 5 bases, and 9 bases lay between the germline ends. This CDR3 comprises 12 residues. Germline V gives CDR1 SGDLS, CDR2 YYNGEE. DNA of the CDR3: TGTGCCAGCAGCGGTTTGTCCCACGAGCAGTACTTC. Translating it yields CASSGLSHEQYF.

Points on this clone: The same CDR3 is also encoded by other DNA sequences in this sample. The chain uses TRBV7-9 and TRBJ1-1, with D unresolved. The germline V gene encodes CDR1 SEHNR and CDR2 FQNEAQ (reference sequence). V was trimmed by 1 base and J by 0 bases, leaving 9 bases between them. This CDR3 is built from 15 residues. CDR3 sequence reads: CASSLVSGMNTEAFF. The CDR3 DNA follows: TGTGCCAGCAGCTTAGTCTCAGGTATGAACACTGAAGCTTTCTTT.

The CDR3 spells CASSPGQRTDTQYF. CDR3 sequence (DNA): TGTGCCAGCAGCCCCGGACAGCGCACAGATACGCAGTATTTT. This chain uses TRBV7-2 with TRBJ2-3; tentatively, D is TRBD1 (6 bases). CDR1 and CDR2 from the germline V gene are SGHTA and FQGNSA. This CDR3 spans 14 amino acids. The V end lost 5 bases, the J end lost 1 base, and 10 bases lay between the germline ends.

The V gene is TRBV5-1, the J gene TRBJ2-1; the match to TRBD2 covers 10 bases. After removal of 0 bases from V and 1 base from J, the junction contained 7 bases not matched to a gene. The CDR3 totals 18 residues. Germline lookup yields CDR1 SGHRS and CDR2 YFSETQ. CDR3 region: CASSLVLAGALSYNEQFF. CDR3 DNA: TGCGCCAGCAGCTTGGTTCTAGCGGGGGCCCTATCCTACAATGAGCAGTTCTTC.

A few counts support this clone. The V and J genes are TRBV5-1 and TRBJ2-7; tentatively, D is TRBD1 (5 bases). The germline V gene has CDR1 SGHRS and CDR2 YFSETQ. This CDR3 spans 17 amino acids. V lost 5 bases to trimming and J lost 2 bases, with 23 bases between them. The DNA of the CDR3 is TGCGCCAGCAGTACTTCTGGAATGAGACAGCCGACCTACGAGCAGTACTTC. This sequence encodes CASSTSGMRQPTYEQYF.

The chain is built from TRBV10-3 and TRBJ2-7; TRBD2 matches 9 bases. V lost 6 bases and J lost 4; bases outside the gene matches: 7. The CDR3 spans 14 residues. Germline V CDR1 and CDR2: ENHRY, SYGVKD. This CDR3 is CAIRDSGSHYEQYF. The CDR3 nucleotides are TGTGCCATCAGGGATAGCGGGAGTCATTACGAGCAGTACTTC.

The chain carries TRBV14 and TRBJ1-2; D may be TRBD1 (6 bases). V was pared by 4 bases and J by 4 bases, with 10 bases between. Germline V gene sequence: CDR1 SGHDN, CDR2 FVKESK. The CDR3 is 13 residues long. This CDR3 is CASSPDSSYGYTF. CDR3 in DNA: TGTGCCAGCAGCCCGGACAGCAGCTATGGCTACACCTTC.

The gene calls are TRBV5-6 and TRBJ2-5; 7 positions match TRBD1. This CDR3 comprises 13 residues. V was clipped by 3 bases and J by 2 bases; unmatched bases: 1. CDR1 is SGHDT, CDR2 YYEEEE, per germline. The CDR3 is CASSSDRQETQYF. CDR3 sequence (DNA): TGTGCCAGCAGCTCGGACAGGCAAGAGACCCAGTACTTC.

On this clone: One end of the junction fails to match germline, which may point to a read error. The rearrangement links TRBV12-3 or TRBV12-4 to TRBJ1-4; D remains unclear. The CDR3 loop spans 12 amino acids. The CDR3 loop reads CASSLRVGNSSF. CDR3 coding DNA: TGTGCCAGCAGTTTGCGAGTAGGGAATTCCTCTTTT.

J is TRBJ2-1 and V is TRBV24-1; 8 positions agree with TRBD2. The V and J ends lost 4 bases and 4 bases, in that order; junction bases with no gene match: 8. This CDR3 is built from 16 residues. Germline loops: CDR1 KGHDR, CDR2 SFDVKD. CDR3 nucleotides: TGTGCCACCAGTGAACGTAGCGGGGCCTCTTACAATGAGCAGTTCTTC. Its protein is CATSERSGASYNEQFF.

The V call is TRBV7-9, the J call TRBJ1-1; the D is unclear. Trimming took off 0 bases at V and 8 bases at J, with 13 bases between the two ends. Per germline, CDR1 SEHNR and CDR2 FQNEAQ (reference sequence). This CDR3 is built from 14 residues. The CDR3 bases are TGTGCCAGCAGCTTAGCTAGCAGAGCACAAGAAGCTTTCTTT. Its translation: CASSLASRAQEAFF.

The chain uses TRBV18 and TRBJ1-5; D is ambiguous. Per germline, CDR1 KGHSH and CDR2 LQKENI. Trimming removed 6 bases at V and 1 base at J, with 10 bases between. CDR3 length: 14 amino acids. For the CDR3, the DNA is TGTGCCAGCTCCCGGCCCATGAGCAATCAGCCCCAGCATTTT. This sequence encodes CASSRPMSNQPQHF.

V usage is TRBV21-1 and J usage is TRBJ2-1; TRBD1 is the table's D call, not checked against the DNA. TRBV21-1 is given as a pseudogene. This CDR3 has 17 amino acids. DNA for the CDR3: TGTGCCAGCAGCAAAAGTATAAGGGGGAGCTCCTACAATGAGCAGTTCTTC. It specifies CASSKSIRGSSYNEQFF.

J is TRBJ1-1 and V is TRBV6-5; a possible D gene is TRBD1 (5 bases). The V end was cut by 4 bases, the J end by 5 bases, with 17 bases between. Germline CDR1 is MNHEY and CDR2 is SVGAGI. This CDR3 contains 15 residues. The CDR3 bases are TGTGCCAGCAGTTCCCCGGGCGGGGGAAGGACTGAAGCTTTCTTT. The encoded protein is CASSSPGGGRTEAFF.

The chain employs TRBV12-3 or TRBV12-4 and TRBJ2-3, with unresolved D. The CDR3 spans 12 residues. The V end was cut by 3 bases, the J end by 6 bases, with 7 bases between. CDR3 bases: TGTGCCAGCAGTTTCTATCGGGATACGCAGTATTTT. This translates into CASSFYRDTQYF.

The genes are TRBV7-2 and TRBJ2-7; 11 nucleotides match TRBD1. Germline V gene sequence: CDR1 SGHTA, CDR2 FQGNSA. J was trimmed by 4 bases and V by 3 bases; bases with no gene match: 5. The length of the CDR3 is 15 residues. The CDR3 nucleotides read TGTGCCAGCAGCTTCACCGGGACAGGGGGATACGAGCAGTACTTC. Protein product: CASSFTGTGGYEQYF.